The 22 T cell receptor beta chains below come from one sample, sequenced in a study of T cell changes during pregnancy in multiple sclerosis. Sequencing used immunoSEQ multiplex PCR; TCRdb keeps in-frame clones, though not all of them. The table shows 70,000 to 100,000 clones, with about 92% occurring only once. The source was peripheral blood, collected in the first trimester of pregnancy. These TCRs come from a female donor with multiple sclerosis, enrolled in a pregnancy study.

The rearrangement uses TRBV5-1 and TRBJ1-1, with TRBD1 as a possible D gene (5 bases). Looked up from germline, CDR1 is SGHRS and CDR2 is YFSETQ. Trimming took off 1 base at V and 4 bases at J, with 8 bases between the two ends. The CDR3 runs 13 residues. CDR3 coding DNA: TGCGCCAGCAGCTTGTCCGGGGGCACTGAAGCTTTCTTT. Residues: CASSLSGGTEAFF. The full variable domain, with the rest looked up from reference TRBV5-1 and TRBJ1-1, is KAGVTQTPRYLIKTRGQQVTLSCSPISGHRSVSWYQQTPGQGLQFLFEYFSETQRNKGNFPGRFSGRQFSNSRSEMNVSTLELGDSALYLCASSLSGGTEAFFGQGTRLTVV.

This rearrangement joins TRBV6-6 to TRBJ1-5; D is perhaps TRBD1 (6 bases). The CDR3 consists of 14 residues. V was trimmed by 5 bases and J by 2 bases, leaving 10 bases between them. Germline assignment: CDR1 MNHNY and CDR2 SVGAGI (reference sequence). The chain's CDR3 is CASSPRTGNQPQHF. The DNA of the CDR3 is TGTGCCAGCAGTCCCCGGACAGGCAATCAGCCCCAGCATTTT.

This clone has only a few counts. The chain has TRBV14 and TRBJ2-1; TRBD1 matches 10 bases. Germline CDR1 is SGHDN and CDR2 is FVKESK. The CDR3 covers 16 residues. V was pared by 4 bases and J by 14 bases, with 17 bases of the junction left unmatched. As DNA, the CDR3 is TGTGCCAGCAGCCGCTATACCGCCCCCGGGACAGGGGAGGAGTTCTTC. Amino acid sequence: CASSRYTAPGTGEEFF.

The V and J genes are TRBV18 and TRBJ2-1, with 10 bases identical to TRBD2. Germline-derived CDR1 and CDR2 are KGHSH and LQKENI. With V trimmed by 6 bases and J by 3 bases, 8 bases remained unmatched. This CDR3 contains 16 residues. The DNA for the CDR3 is TGTGCCAGCTCCCTGAAAGCGGGAGGGGACTACAATGAGCAGTTCTTC. This encodes CASSLKAGGDYNEQFF.

The V and J genes are TRBV7-9 and TRBJ1-2, with TRBD1 matching over 8 bases. Germline V gene data show CDR1 as SEHNR and CDR2 as FQNEAQ (reference sequence). The CDR3 is 16 residues long. With V trimmed by 5 bases and J by 8 bases, 16 bases remained unmatched. The CDR3 sequence: CASSPVLLDRGRGYTF. The CDR3 DNA reads as TGTGCCAGCAGCCCAGTTCTCCTCGACAGGGGCCGAGGCTACACCTTC. Looking up the rest from reference TRBV7-9 and TRBJ1-2 gives the full variable domain: DTGVSQNPRHKITKRGQNVTFRCDPISEHNRLYWYRQTLGQGPEFLTYFQNEAQLEKSRLLSDRFSAERPKGSFSTLEIQRTEQGDSAMYLCASSPVLLDRGRGYTFGSGTRLTVV.

As DNA, the CDR3 is TGTGCCAGCAGTGGTCTAGCGGGAGGGGCCGGGGCCAACGTCCTGACTTTC. It is translated as CASSGLAGGAGANVLTF. The chain employs TRBV6-1 and TRBJ2-6; 12 bases agree with TRBD2. The CDR3 spans 17 residues. CDR1 is MNHNS and CDR2 is SASEGT in the germline V gene. The junction had 5 bases not matched to a gene; V was cut back by 4 bases and J by 4 bases.

The V and J genes are TRBV2 and TRBJ2-7; D is unclear. Trimming took 2 bases from V and 0 from J, leaving 11 bases between them. Germline CDR1 reads SNHLY; CDR2 reads FYNNEI. CDR3 length equals 15 residues. As DNA, the CDR3 is TGTGCCAGCAGTGAACTTCCCCGGAGCTCCTACGAGCAGTACTTC. Its protein is CASSELPRSSYEQYF.

The V gene is TRBV5-4, the J gene TRBJ1-4, with unresolved D. Germline assignment: CDR1 SGHNT and CDR2 YYREEE (reference sequence). Trimming cost V 5 bases and J 1 base, with 9 bases left between them. This CDR3 is built from 14 residues. CDR3 sequence: CASRPGRTNEKLFF. CDR3 nucleotide sequence: TGTGCCAGCAGGCCAGGCCGAACTAATGAAAAACTGTTTTTT.

A word on this clone: Other DNA sequences in this sample translate to the same CDR3. V gene TRBV5-1 combines with J gene TRBJ1-1; TRBD1 is a possible D gene (5 bases). The germline gives CDR1 SGHRS, CDR2 YFSETQ. The CDR3 spans 13 residues. Trimming removed 2 bases at V and 1 base at J, with 6 bases between. CDR3 sequence reads: CASSLTGNTEAFF. Written as DNA, the CDR3 is TGCGCCAGCAGCTTAACAGGGAACACTGAAGCTTTCTTT.

The chain recombines TRBV7-8 with TRBJ2-7, with TRBD1 matching over 8 bases. CDR3 length: 18 residues. The V gene's germline CDR1 is SGHVS and CDR2 FQNEAQ. V trimming: 1 base; J trimming: 0 bases; junction bases outside the gene matches: 11. The CDR3 bases are TGTGCCAGCAGCTTAGGCCTAAATCCGGGACAGGACTCCTACGAGCAGTACTTC. Residues: CASSLGLNPGQDSYEQYF.

The gene calls are TRBV5-4 and TRBJ2-7; 7 nucleotides match TRBD1. The germline gives CDR1 SGHNT, CDR2 YYREEE (reference sequence). V lost 4 bases and J lost 1; bases outside the gene matches: 5. The CDR3 runs to 14 residues. CDR3 in DNA: TGTGCCAGCAGCCAACCGGGACAGTCCTACGAGCAGTACTTC. Translated, it gives CASSQPGQSYEQYF.

The count of this clone is one. The rearrangement links TRBV28 to TRBJ1-1; possible D gene TRBD1, 6 bases. CDR1 and CDR2 (germline): MDHEN, SYDVKM. There are 13 residues in the CDR3. Trimming took off 2 bases at V and 5 bases at J, with 9 bases between the two ends. CDR3 nucleotides: TGTGCCAGCAGTTTACAGGGGCGGACTGAAGCTTTCTTT. This sequence encodes CASSLQGRTEAFF. The whole variable domain, filled in from reference TRBV28 and TRBJ1-1, reads DVKVTQSSRYLVKRTGEKVFLECVQDMDHENMFWYRQDPGLGLRLIYFSYDVKMKEKGDIPEGYSVSREKKERFSLILESASTNQTSMYLCASSLQGRTEAFFGQGTRLTVV.

CDR3: CASSLGGFQETQYF. In DNA form, the CDR3 reads TGTGCCAGCAGCCTAGGTGGATTCCAAGAGACCCAGTACTTC. The chain links TRBV7-3 to TRBJ2-5; D is ambiguous. CDR1 is SGHTA and CDR2 is FQGTGA in the germline V gene. The CDR3 runs 14 residues. The V end was cut by 5 bases, the J end by 1 base, with 11 bases between.

For this clone: Other DNA sequences in the sample encode the same CDR3. The rearrangement links TRBV5-1 to TRBJ2-7; 7 bases map to TRBD1. Germline CDR1 reads SGHRS; CDR2 reads YFSETQ. Trimming took 2 bases from V and 2 from J; bases not matched to a gene: 4. The CDR3 has 14 residues. The CDR3 is CASSLQGPAYEQYF. DNA for the CDR3: TGCGCCAGCAGCTTACAGGGGCCCGCCTACGAGCAGTACTTC.

The V call is TRBV10-1, the J call TRBJ2-3; D is possibly TRBD2 (5 bases). From germline, CDR1 is WNHNN and CDR2 SYGVQD (reference sequence). Deletions cut 7 bases from V and 3 bases from J, with 17 bases between. The length of the CDR3 is 15 residues. CDR3 nucleotides: TGCGCCAGCACCGACTCGGGATCCGTAACAGATACGCAGTATTTT. Protein sequence: CASTDSGSVTDTQYF.

The J gene is TRBJ1-2, the V gene TRBV4-1; D is ambiguous. The V end was cut by 0 bases, the J end by 3 bases, with 11 bases between. The CDR3 is made up of 15 amino acids. From germline, CDR1 is MGHRA and CDR2 YSYEKL. The CDR3 sequence: CASSQDGPGYYGYTF. The CDR3 nucleotides are TGCGCCAGCAGCCAAGATGGCCCAGGTTACTATGGCTACACCTTC.

The chain's CDR3 is CASSLVQATYEQYF. As DNA, the CDR3 is TGCGCCAGCAGCTTGGTCCAGGCGACCTACGAGCAGTACTTC. The chain joins TRBV5-1 to TRBJ2-7, with unresolved D. The CDR3 is 14 amino acids. Trimming stripped 0 bases from V and 2 bases from J, with 9 bases between. Germline CDR1 reads SGHRS; CDR2 reads YFSETQ.

This chain connects TRBV5-5 to TRBJ1-2, with 11 bases matching TRBD1. There are 15 residues in the CDR3. Germline V gene lookup returns CDR1 SGHKS and CDR2 YYEKEE (reference sequence). Trimming took 3 bases from V and 2 from J; bases not matched to a gene: 3. The CDR3, as DNA: TGTGCCAGCAGCTCTGGGACAGGGGGGAACTATGGCTACACCTTC. This codes for CASSSGTGGNYGYTF.

This chain connects TRBV4-1 to TRBJ2-7; 7 bases fit TRBD1. Per germline, CDR1 MGHRA and CDR2 YSYEKL. V lost 5 bases and J lost 7; bases outside the gene matches: 8. This CDR3 is built from 13 residues. CDR3 residues: CASSADRAGEQYF. The CDR3 nucleotides read TGCGCCAGCAGCGCAGACAGGGCAGGAGAGCAGTACTTC.

The chain has TRBV5-1 and TRBJ2-2, with TRBD2 matching 10 bases. Per germline, CDR1 SGHRS and CDR2 YFSETQ. J gave up 7 bases and V 4 bases, and 16 bases lay outside the gene matches. The CDR3 covers 18 residues. For the CDR3, the DNA is TGCGCCAGCAGCCCCATTCTAGCGGGAGCCCAGGGAGGCGGGGAGCTGTTTTTT. It specifies CASSPILAGAQGGGELFF. Looking up the rest from reference TRBV5-1 and TRBJ2-2 gives the full variable domain: KAGVTQTPRYLIKTRGQQVTLSCSPISGHRSVSWYQQTPGQGLQFLFEYFSETQRNKGNFPGRFSGRQFSNSRSEMNVSTLELGDSALYLCASSPILAGAQGGGELFFGEGSRLTVL.

The chain carries TRBV9 and TRBJ1-1; 10 bases align to TRBD1. With 0 bases clipped from V and 0 bases from J, the junction kept 5 bases outside the gene matches. Looked up from germline, CDR1 is SGDLS and CDR2 is YYNGEE. This CDR3 has 17 residues. The CDR3 reads CASSVDPGTGVNTEAFF. The CDR3 nucleotides are TGTGCCAGCAGCGTAGATCCAGGGACAGGGGTGAACACTGAAGCTTTCTTT.

The chain couples TRBV27 to TRBJ1-1, with TRBD1 identical over 9 bases. J was trimmed by 3 bases and V by 8 bases; bases with no gene match: 10. Germline V CDR1 and CDR2: MNHEY, SMNVEV (reference sequence). The CDR3 length is 15 residues. CDR3: CASRFYRDRDTEAFF. As DNA, the CDR3 is TGTGCCAGCCGATTCTACCGGGACAGGGACACTGAAGCTTTCTTT.